A selection of T cell receptor beta chains follows, all from one sample in a study of graft-versus-host responses after intestinal transplantation. Assay: immunoSEQ multiplex PCR; the TCRdb copy retains only in-frame clones and omits some. The sample records tens of thousands of clones, 85% to 95% being singletons. Their antigens remain unidentified. The specimen was unstimulated CD8+ T cells sorted from spleen or lymph node cells, collected before intestinal transplant. These receptors originate from a human donor who received an intestinal transplant. Both conserved end residues are part of each CDR3. The D gene is left open where the match is weak. Some rows mark clone size as missing; the rest say once, few, many or name a class of expanded clone.

>.|TRBV7-9|.|TRBJ2-5
CASSSPLWETQYF
TGTGCCAGCAGCTCGCCCCTATGGGAGACCCAGTACTTC
>.|TRBV7-9|.|TRBJ2-3
CASRKTDTQYF
TGTGCCAGCAGAAAAACAGATACGCAGTATTTT
>.|TRBV18|.|TRBJ2-2
CASSPFGTLVGTGELFF
TGTGCCAGCTCACCATTCGGGACCCTCGTGGGCACCGGGGAGCTGTTTTTT
>.|TRBV15|.|TRBJ2-3
CATSSRGDTQYF
TGTGCCACCAGCAGTAGGGGGGATACGCAGTATTTT
>.|TRBV9|.|TRBJ1-6
CASSAGNSPLHF
TGTGCCAGCAGCGCGGGGAATTCACCCCTCCACTTT
>TRBD2|TRBV2|.|TRBJ2-1
CARWVAGYNEQFF
TGTGCCCGATGGGTAGCGGGCTATAATGAGCAGTTCTTC
>.|TRBV28|once|TRBJ2-2
CASRANTHRELFF
TGTGCCAGCAGAGCTAATACTCACCGGGAGCTGTTTTTT
>TRBD2|TRBV2|few|TRBJ2-7
CASSKAREGQLEQYF
TGTGCCAGCAGTAAAGCACGGGAGGGCCAACTCGAGCAGTACTTC
>TRBD1|TRBV5-6|.|TRBJ2-7
CASSLWGTGEASEQYF
TGTGCCAGCAGCTTGTGGGGGACAGGGGAGGCGTCCGAGCAGTACTTC
>.|TRBV29-1|once|TRBJ2-7
CSVRGGLYEQYF
TGCAGCGTTCGAGGGGGGCTCTACGAGCAGTACTTC
>.|TRBV27|.|TRBJ2-7
CASRTSSYEQYF
TGTGCCAGCAGAACGAGCTCCTACGAGCAGTACTTC
>TRBD2|TRBV28|.|TRBJ2-3
CASSFWASGSGSTDTQYF
TGTGCCAGCAGTTTTTGGGCTAGCGGGAGCGGGAGCACAGATACGCAGTATTTT
>.|TRBV2|.|TRBJ2-7
CASNTVPGRYPYEQYF
TGTGCCAGCAATACGGTTCCCGGGCGGTATCCCTACGAGCAGTACTTC
>.|TRBV6-5|.|TRBJ1-5
CASSPRGDQPQHF
TGTGCCAGCAGCCCCCGCGGGGATCAGCCCCAGCATTTT
>.|TRBV28|.|TRBJ2-1
CASREGSYNEQFF
TGTGCCAGCAGGGAAGGCTCCTACAATGAGCAGTTCTTC
>TRBD1|TRBV10-3|once|TRBJ1-1
CAIKTGGGGGDTEAFF
TGTGCCATCAAGACAGGGGGGGGCGGGGGTGACACTGAAGCTTTCTTT
>.|TRBV4-1|.|TRBJ1-1
CASSKSPREWSLNTEAFF
TGCGCCAGCAGCAAAAGCCCCCGTGAGTGGTCACTGAACACTGAAGCTTTCTTT
>TRBD1|TRBV6-5|.|TRBJ1-2
CASSSGQGRYYGYTF
TGTGCCAGTAGCTCGGGACAGGGACGGTACTATGGCTACACCTTC
>.|TRBV9|.|TRBJ2-5
CASSVGSAQETQYF
TGTGCCAGCAGCGTAGGTTCGGCCCAAGAGACCCAGTACTTC
>.|TRBV6-5|few|TRBJ2-7
CASSYDSQLLYEQYF
TGTGCCAGCAGTTACGACTCCCAACTCCTCTACGAGCAGTACTTC